The 21 T cell receptor beta chains given below trace back to one sample, sequenced in a study of T cells in Graves' hyperthyroidism and ophthalmopathy. The TCR beta CDR3 regions underwent amplification using RNA transcripts as the source. Initially, a first-round RT-PCR of the TCR CDR3 employed the HTBI primer set. Each CDR3 protein is one row after TCRdb ran MiXCR on the multiplex PCR reads. This table holds 300,000 to 450,000 distinct CDR3 sequences, approximately 14% found once. Sequenced sample: blood. The receptors derive from a woman aged 18-30 years with Graves' hyperthyroidism that later progressed to Graves' ophthalmopathy.

This clonotype showed up many times. The chain couples TRBV7-9 to TRBJ2-7; D remains ambiguous. Germline V lookup: CDR1 SEHNR, CDR2 FQNEAQ (reference sequence). Trimming removed 2 bases at V and 5 bases at J, with 13 bases between. The CDR3 loop spans 14 amino acids. CDR3 loop: CASSLRSQADEQYF. The CDR3 DNA reads as TGTGCCAGCAGCTTACGGTCGCAGGCAGACGAGCAGTACTTC.

This clonotype occurred many times. The chain joins TRBV20-1 to TRBJ2-7; 9 bases fit TRBD2. Germline trimming cut 1 base from V and 3 bases from J; bases unmatched to any gene: 4. In germline, CDR1 is DFQATT, CDR2 SNEGSKA (reference sequence). The CDR3 extends over 14 amino acids. CDR3 in DNA: TGCAGTGCTAGAGCAGCGGGGGGTATCTACGAGCAGTACTTC. The encoded protein is CSARAAGGIYEQYF.

There are a few counts of this clonotype. The chain couples TRBV4-2 to TRBJ2-7; weak D call: TRBD1 (6 bases). The CDR3 is made up of 14 amino acids. From germline, CDR1 is LGHNA and CDR2 YNFKEQ. V lost 0 bases, J lost 4 bases, and 10 bases lay in between. CDR3: CASSQENRDYEQYF. The CDR3 region has the DNA TGTGCCAGCAGCCAAGAGAACAGGGATTACGAGCAGTACTTC.

This clonotype was recorded many times. The chain is built from TRBV6-2 or TRBV6-3 and TRBJ1-1, with D perhaps TRBD1 (6 bases). This CDR3 region has 15 residues. Germline V gives CDR1 MNHEY, CDR2 SVGEGT. The V and J ends lost 3 bases and 1 base respectively, with 12 bases between them. The CDR3 bases are TGTGCCAGCAGTTATACAGGGCATTCGAACACTGAAGCTTTCTTT. This sequence encodes CASSYTGHSNTEAFF.

This chain connects TRBV5-6 to TRBJ1-1, with D unresolved. CDR3 length: 15 residues. Trimming cost V 8 bases and J 0 bases, with 17 bases left between them. Germline CDR1 and CDR2: SGHDT and YYEEEE. The CDR3 nucleotides read TGTGCCAGTACTCGGGATAATACCATGAACACTGAAGCTTTCTTT. Translation: CASTRDNTMNTEAFF.

This clonotype has a count of ten or more. The chain couples TRBV13 to TRBJ2-1; 10 bases fit TRBD1. The junction had 9 bases not matched to a gene; V was cut back by 7 bases and J by 6 bases. The CDR3 is made up of 15 amino acids. Per the germline V gene, CDR1 is PRHDT and CDR2 is FYEKMQ (reference sequence). The CDR3 reads CASTIQGQGFNEQFF. The CDR3 DNA reads as TGTGCCAGCACCATCCAGGGACAGGGGTTCAATGAGCAGTTCTTC.

This clonotype was seen repeatedly, ten times or more. This sequence joins TRBV7-9 and TRBJ2-3; D may correspond to TRBD1 or TRBD2 (5 bases each). With 7 bases removed from V and 1 base from J, the gap between germline ends came to 21 bases. Germline lookup yields CDR1 SEHNR and CDR2 FQNEAQ (reference sequence). The CDR3 loop spans 17 amino acids. The CDR3 protein is CASTPPRGVLGTDTQYF. The CDR3 bases are TGTGCCAGCACCCCTCCGAGGGGAGTTTTGGGCACAGATACGCAGTATTTT.

As for this clonotype: With a much larger clone just one base away, this may be a read error. This chain connects TRBV20-1 to TRBJ1-1; TRBD1 might be the D (5 bases). The CDR3 extends over 10 amino acids. Germline V lookup: CDR1 DFQATT, CDR2 SNEGSKA (reference sequence). V was shortened by 1 base and J by 12 bases, with 9 bases between the two germline ends. CDR3 protein: CSARAGPSFF. The CDR3 DNA sequence: TGCAGTGCTAGAGCAGGGCCGTCTTTCTTT.

The CDR3 spells CASSQQRGATGTDTQYF. DNA of the CDR3: TGTGCCAGCAGCCAACAAAGGGGGGCTACAGGCACAGATACGCAGTATTTT. V gene TRBV14 combines with J gene TRBJ2-3, with D possibly being TRBD1 or TRBD2 (6 bases each). The CDR3 is made up of 17 amino acids. CDR1 is SGHDN, CDR2 FVKESK, per germline. The V gene lost 2 bases and the J gene lost 1 base, with 16 bases spanning the gap.

Only a few counts were recorded for this clonotype. This sequence joins TRBV18 and TRBJ1-1, with D perhaps TRBD1 (6 bases). This CDR3 comprises 15 residues. CDR1 and CDR2 (germline): KGHSH, LQKENI. V was trimmed by 2 bases and J by 0 bases, leaving 10 bases between them. The CDR3 loop reads CASSPDTGLNTEAFF. In DNA, the CDR3 is TGTGCCAGCTCACCAGATACAGGGCTGAACACTGAAGCTTTCTTT. Variable domain in full (rest from reference TRBV18 and TRBJ1-1): NAGVMQNPRHLVRRRGQEARLRCSPMKGHSHVYWYRQLPEEGLKFMVYLQKENIIDESGMPKERFSAEFPKEGPSILRIQQVVRGDSAAYFCASSPDTGLNTEAFFGQGTRLTVV.

V usage is TRBV20-1 and J usage is TRBJ2-3; TRBD2 is a possible D gene (5 bases). Germline loops: CDR1 DFQATT, CDR2 SNEGSKA (reference sequence). Between the trimmed V and J ends, which lost 6 bases and 0 bases, there was a span of 13 bases. The CDR3 runs 14 residues. The CDR3 reads CSASSGNSTDTQYF. CDR3 in DNA: TGCAGTGCCAGTTCCGGGAATAGCACAGATACGCAGTATTTT.

The V call is TRBV19, the J call TRBJ2-5; TRBD2 aligns across 9 bases. The CDR3 contains 16 residues. J gave up 2 bases and V 6 bases, and 10 bases lay outside the gene matches. CDR1 and CDR2 (germline): LNHDA, SQIVND (reference sequence). Written as DNA, the CDR3 is TGTGCCAGTAGCAGGACCAGAGCGGGAGGACAAGAGACCCAGTACTTC. Its translation is CASSRTRAGGQETQYF.

The DNA for the CDR3 is TGTGCCAGCAGCGTTACTAGCGAACCCTACGAGCAGTACTTC. Translating gives CASSVTSEPYEQYF. J is TRBJ2-7 and V is TRBV9; 7 nucleotides agree with TRBD2. The V and J ends lost 2 bases and 2 bases, in that order; junction bases with no gene match: 4. CDR1 SGDLS and CDR2 YYNGEE come from the germline V gene. The CDR3 contains 14 residues.

The rearrangement links TRBV5-4 to TRBJ2-1, with 8 bases identical to TRBD2. CDR3 length equals 17 residues. J gave up 4 bases and V 5 bases, and 14 bases lay outside the gene matches. Germline values: CDR1 SGHNT, CDR2 YYREEE (reference sequence). CDR3 residues: CASSRKGGGGSYNEQFF. The CDR3 nucleotides read TGTGCCAGCAGTCGGAAGGGGGGCGGGGGGTCATACAATGAGCAGTTCTTC. Based on the CDR3 plus reference TRBV5-4 and TRBJ2-1, the full variable domain is ETGVTQSPTHLIKTRGQQVTLRCSSQSGHNTVSWYQQALGQGPQFIFQYYREEENGRGNFPPRFSGLQFPNYSSELNVNALELDDSALYLCASSRKGGGGSYNEQFFGPGTRLTVL.

This clonotype was seen at least ten times. J is TRBJ1-5 and V is TRBV10-3, with D perhaps TRBD1 (5 bases). V dropped 4 bases and J dropped 4 bases, with 14 bases sitting between them. CDR3 length: 15 residues. Germline V CDR1 and CDR2: ENHRY, SYGVKD. The CDR3 DNA reads as TGTGCCATCAGTGTTGCGGGGGGAGGGAATCAGCCCCAGCATTTT. It is translated as CAISVAGGGNQPQHF.

As for this clonotype: With a much larger clone just one base away, this may be a read error. The rearrangement links TRBV3-1 to TRBJ2-3; 7 bases agree with TRBD2. This CDR3 has 16 amino acids. CDR1 is LGHDT, CDR2 YNNKEL, per germline (reference sequence). J lost 1 base, V lost 5 bases, and 9 bases had no gene match. This CDR3 reads CASSVASGTRTDTQYF. The CDR3 nucleotides are TGTGCCAGCAGCGTGGCTAGCGGTACCCGCACAGATACGCAGTATTTT.

This clonotype showed up just a few times. The chain couples TRBV20-1 to TRBJ2-1; D uncertain. V lost 3 bases and J 4 bases, leaving 22 bases between the germline ends. Germline-derived CDR1 and CDR2 are DFQATT and SNEGSKA (reference sequence). The CDR3 has 17 amino acids. The DNA of the CDR3 is TGCAGTGCTAGGCTACCGGATAGGAGCGTTCGATACAATGAGCAGTTCTTC. As protein: CSARLPDRSVRYNEQFF.

This sequence joins TRBV6-2 or TRBV6-3 and TRBJ2-7, with TRBD2 matching 12 bases. The CDR3 is made up of 18 amino acids. V lost 2 bases to trimming and J lost 5 bases; unmatched junction nucleotides: 13. Per germline, CDR1 MNHEY and CDR2 SVGEGT. The CDR3 region is CASSYVATSGRKRNEQYF. CDR3 sequence (DNA): TGTGCCAGCAGTTACGTTGCGACTAGCGGGAGAAAGCGGAACGAGCAGTACTTC.

The CDR3 region is CASSHYPWGLAGTEQYF. CDR3 sequence (DNA): TGTGCCAGCAGCCATTACCCATGGGGACTAGCGGGAACCGAGCAGTACTTC. The chain combines TRBV5-6 with TRBJ2-7; 13 bases map to TRBD2. V shed 4 bases and J 6 bases; nucleotides not matched to a gene: 13. The CDR3 has 17 amino acids. Germline V gives CDR1 SGHDT, CDR2 YYEEEE.

This clonotype appeared many times. J is TRBJ2-1 and V is TRBV28; the match to TRBD2 covers 8 bases. Unmatched junction bases numbered 10, after V lost 8 bases and J lost 4 bases. Germline CDR1 reads MDHEN; CDR2 reads SYDVKM. CDR3 length: 15 residues. CDR3 DNA: TGTGCCAGCGGGGCCAGCGGGAGATGGTACAATGAGCAGTTCTTC. Amino acid sequence: CASGASGRWYNEQFF.

Many counts were recorded for this clonotype. The CDR3 protein is CASSRGLAVTDTQYF. Here the CDR3 DNA reads TGTGCCAGCAGTCGGGGACTAGCGGTTACAGATACGCAGTATTTT. The chain has TRBV28 and TRBJ2-3; 11 bases fit TRBD2. Germline V lookup: CDR1 MDHEN, CDR2 SYDVKM. V lost 5 bases to trimming and J lost 3 bases; unmatched junction nucleotides: 4. This CDR3 is 15 amino acids long.